This TCR beta chain is from a study of beta chain features in type 1 diabetes. Background on the study: Examination spanned approximately 110 million sorted cells from all samples.

This clone was picked up a small number of times. The antigen remains unidentified. Study-level results: Insertions at VDJ junctions were less frequent in type 1 diabetes patients. These patients also deleted more nucleotides at the same junctions.

Of the isolated RNA, all was reverse transcribed, and so the sequenced material was expressed TCRB transcripts. Deep immunoSEQ sequencing covered naive, central memory and regulatory T cell samples. Data came from immunoSEQ multiplex PCR; TCRdb stores just in-frame clones and leaves some out. Counted here are under 450,000 clones, about 16% occurring once; the ten biggest clones make up approximately 0.02%. CDR3 length equals 16 residues. With 3 bases removed from V and 0 bases from J, the gap between germline ends came to 13 bases. Germline V gives CDR1 MDHEN, CDR2 SYDVKM. The receptor's source is a woman younger than 30 in good health. The specimen sequenced was naive CD4+ T cells from blood. V and J are TRBV28 and TRBJ2-3; D uncertain. The chain's CDR3 is CASSFRYSSSTDTQYF. The DNA for the CDR3 is TGTGCCAGCAGTTTCCGCTATAGTTCTAGCACAGATACGCAGTATTTT.